This T cell receptor beta chain was recorded in a study of early T cells in non-severe SARS-CoV-2 infection. This clonotype has at least ten counts. One entry per CDR3 protein, called by TCRdb with MiXCR from the 5' RACE reads. The sample holds roughly 20,000 distinct CDR3 sequences; approximately 4.8% are singletons and the top ten take roughly 5%. Germline loops: CDR1 LGHNA, CDR2 YNFKEQ. This CDR3 spans 12 amino acids. V lost 9 bases to trimming and J lost 7 bases, with 10 bases between them. This chain links TRBV4-2 with TRBJ1-6, with unresolved D. This receptor was identified in an adult who was a healthcare worker with PCR-confirmed SARS-CoV-2 infection or an uninfected control (not recorded which). Sequencing was performed on whole blood. CDR3 nucleotide sequence: TGTGCCAGTAGTACAGACAATTCACCCCTCCACTTT. This translates into CASSTDNSPLHF.